This T cell receptor (beta chain) comes out of a study of blood T cell repertoires in COVID-19 (TCRdb year 2020). Turning to the overall study: Samples covering the acute and convalescent phases of COVID-19 were provided by collaborators in the United States, Italy and Spain. The prospective study material was composed of cDNA or gDNA derived from T cells, B-cell-depleted T cells, or PBMCs. Subjects who had been exposed to COVID-19, were actively infected with it, or had recovered from it provided the deeply sampled blood TCRbeta repertoires that made up the dataset. The repertoires were released in a freely available public database meant as a resource for research on the immune response to SARS-CoV-2. Samples came from the ongoing ImmuneRACE study (first 160 participants) plus 1,254 subjects from 6 global collaborators. The sample metadata nearly always contained a de-identified subject ID, COVID-19 status, age in years and sex. Where available, HLA class I and class II types were taken from metadata supplied by the sample provider and were not determined by assay-based typing. Paper-wide results and their limitations: The quantity of clinical and demographic metadata differed by source and by participant and was supplied without curation.

Cut back by 0 bases and 3 bases, the V and J ends lie 9 bases apart. From the cysteine through the phenylalanine, the CDR3 covers 15 amino acids. The kept DNA is CDR3 alone, 45 bases in frame from the first base. From a lookup of the germline V gene, CDR1 and CDR2 are SGHDN and FVKESK. TCRbeta CDR3 regions were amplified from genomic DNA using the immunoSEQ Assay, a bias-controlled multiplex PCR. The authors processed their data as follows. Nucleated cell counts per sample were estimated from amplification of reference gene primers within the assay. Sequence reads were collapsed and filtered to measure the absolute abundance of every unique TCRbeta CDR3 rearrangement. For each sample, productive Simpson clonality was calculated as the square root of Simpson's diversity index across productive rearrangements. TCRdb provides this immuneACCESS table in a form limited to in-frame rearrangements. Some clones are lacking; in checked studies, under half of them reflect an unresolved V gene, and why the rest are absent is not known. V, J and clone size were drawn from that table, and D and trimming were deduced from the DNA. Present in this sample are about 120,000 clones, 65% to 90% of which were seen just once. Approximately 11% of the sample is in the top ten clones.

The collaborating institutions used their own protocols to collect whole blood in K2EDTA tubes. For TCRbeta analysis, collaborators shipped samples in one of three forms: frozen whole blood, isolated PBMCs, or DNA extracted from either of those sample types. On this clone itself: The antigen this receptor binds is unknown. No base qualities exist here, and no much larger clone lies one base off it.

The receptor was isolated from a man older than 75 with acute or convalescent COVID-19. Sequencing used peripheral blood. The chain joins TRBV14 to TRBJ1-3; a confident D gene designation cannot be given. The sequence in DNA is TGTGCCAGCAGCCAAGAGGGCCGGTTTGGAAACACCATATATTTT. Its protein product is CASSQEGRFGNTIYF.